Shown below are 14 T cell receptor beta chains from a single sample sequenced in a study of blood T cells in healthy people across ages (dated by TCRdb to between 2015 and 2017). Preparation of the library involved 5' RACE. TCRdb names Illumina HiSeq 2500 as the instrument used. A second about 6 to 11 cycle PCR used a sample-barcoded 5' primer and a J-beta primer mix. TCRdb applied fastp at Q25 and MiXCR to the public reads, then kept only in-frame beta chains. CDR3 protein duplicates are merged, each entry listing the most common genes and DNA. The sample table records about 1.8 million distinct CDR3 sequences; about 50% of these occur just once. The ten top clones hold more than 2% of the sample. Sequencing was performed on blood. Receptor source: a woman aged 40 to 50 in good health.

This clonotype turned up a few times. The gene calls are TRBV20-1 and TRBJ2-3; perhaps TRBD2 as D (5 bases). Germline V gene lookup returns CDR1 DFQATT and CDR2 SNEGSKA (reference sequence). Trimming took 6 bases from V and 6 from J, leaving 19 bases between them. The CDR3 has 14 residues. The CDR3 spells CSARPSGRSDTQYF. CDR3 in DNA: TGCAGTGCCCGCCCAAGCGGTCGATCCGATACGCAGTATTTT.

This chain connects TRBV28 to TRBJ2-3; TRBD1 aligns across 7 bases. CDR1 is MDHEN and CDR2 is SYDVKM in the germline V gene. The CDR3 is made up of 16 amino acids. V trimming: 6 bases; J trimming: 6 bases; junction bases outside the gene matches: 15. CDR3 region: CASSPTHRTGKDTQYF. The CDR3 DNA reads TGTGCCAGCAGCCCCACCCATAGGACAGGAAAGGATACGCAGTATTTT.

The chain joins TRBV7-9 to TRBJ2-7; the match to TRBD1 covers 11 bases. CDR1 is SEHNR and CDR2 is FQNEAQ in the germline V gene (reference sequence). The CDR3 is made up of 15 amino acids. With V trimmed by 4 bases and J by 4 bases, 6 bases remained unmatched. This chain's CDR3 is CASSSLGQGEYEQYF. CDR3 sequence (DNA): TGTGCCAGCAGCTCCCTGGGACAGGGGGAATACGAGCAGTACTTC.

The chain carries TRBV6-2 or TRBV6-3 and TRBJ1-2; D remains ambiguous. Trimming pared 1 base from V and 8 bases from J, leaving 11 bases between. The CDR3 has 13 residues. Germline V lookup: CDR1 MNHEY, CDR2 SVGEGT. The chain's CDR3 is CASSYWMPGGYTF. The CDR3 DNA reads TGTGCCAGCAGTTACTGGATGCCAGGCGGCTACACCTTC.

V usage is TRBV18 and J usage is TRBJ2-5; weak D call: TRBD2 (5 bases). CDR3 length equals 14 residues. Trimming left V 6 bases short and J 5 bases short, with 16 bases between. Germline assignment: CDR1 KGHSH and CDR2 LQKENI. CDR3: CASSRDPPGETQYF. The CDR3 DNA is TGTGCCAGCTCTCGTGACCCACCGGGGGAGACCCAGTACTTC.

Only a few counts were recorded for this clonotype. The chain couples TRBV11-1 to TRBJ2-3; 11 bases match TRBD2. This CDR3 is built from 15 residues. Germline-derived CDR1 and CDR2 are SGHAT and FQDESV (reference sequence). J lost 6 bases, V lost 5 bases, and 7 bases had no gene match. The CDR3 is CASSEGTSGMDTQYF. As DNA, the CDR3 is TGTGCCAGCAGCGAGGGGACTAGCGGTATGGATACGCAGTATTTT.

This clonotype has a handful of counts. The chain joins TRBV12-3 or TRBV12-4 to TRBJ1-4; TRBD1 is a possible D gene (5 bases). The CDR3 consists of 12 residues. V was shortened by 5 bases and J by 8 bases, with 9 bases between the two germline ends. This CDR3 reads CASSHRREKLFF. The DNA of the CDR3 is TGTGCCAGCAGTCACAGGAGGGAAAAACTGTTTTTT.

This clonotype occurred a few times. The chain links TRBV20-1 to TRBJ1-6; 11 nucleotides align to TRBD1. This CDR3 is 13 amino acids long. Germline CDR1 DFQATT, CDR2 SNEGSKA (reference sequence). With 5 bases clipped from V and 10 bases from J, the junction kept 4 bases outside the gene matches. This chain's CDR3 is CSAPGTGGSPLHF. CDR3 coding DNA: TGCAGTGCTCCCGGGACAGGGGGATCACCCCTCCACTTT.

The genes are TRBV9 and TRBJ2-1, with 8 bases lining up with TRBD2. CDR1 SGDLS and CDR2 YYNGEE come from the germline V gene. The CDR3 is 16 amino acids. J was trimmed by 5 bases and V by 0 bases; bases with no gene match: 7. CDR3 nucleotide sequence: TGTGCCAGCAGCGTAGGATCGGGGGGGCGCAACAATGAGCAGTTCTTC. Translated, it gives CASSVGSGGRNNEQFF. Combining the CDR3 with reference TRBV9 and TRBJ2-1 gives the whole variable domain DSGVTQTPKHLITATGQRVTLRCSPRSGDLSVYWYQQSLDQGLQFLIQYYNGEERAKGNILERFSAQQFPDLHSELNLSSLELGDSALYFCASSVGSGGRNNEQFFGPGTRLTVL.

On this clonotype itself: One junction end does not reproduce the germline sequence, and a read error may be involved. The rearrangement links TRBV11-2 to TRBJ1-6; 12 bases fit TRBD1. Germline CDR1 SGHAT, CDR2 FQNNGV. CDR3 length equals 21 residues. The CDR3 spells CASSLMLGTGGAWDYNSPHHF. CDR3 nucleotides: TGTGCCAGCAGCCTTATGTTGGGGACAGGGGGCGCGTGGGACTATAATTCACCCCACCACTTT.

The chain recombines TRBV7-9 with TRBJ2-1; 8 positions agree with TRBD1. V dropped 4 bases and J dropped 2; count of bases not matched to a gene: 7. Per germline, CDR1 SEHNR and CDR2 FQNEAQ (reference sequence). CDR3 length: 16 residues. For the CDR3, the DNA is TGTGCCAGCAGCTCAAACCGGGACAGGCCCTACAATGAGCAGTTCTTC. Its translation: CASSSNRDRPYNEQFF.

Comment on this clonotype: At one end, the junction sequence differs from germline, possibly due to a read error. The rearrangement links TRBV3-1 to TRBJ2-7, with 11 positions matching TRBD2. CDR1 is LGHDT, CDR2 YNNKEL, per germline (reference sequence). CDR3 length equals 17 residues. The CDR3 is CAGSPPNSGLAVYEQYF. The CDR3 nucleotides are TGTGCCGGCAGCCCGCCCAACTCGGGACTAGCGGTCTACGAGCAGTACTTC.

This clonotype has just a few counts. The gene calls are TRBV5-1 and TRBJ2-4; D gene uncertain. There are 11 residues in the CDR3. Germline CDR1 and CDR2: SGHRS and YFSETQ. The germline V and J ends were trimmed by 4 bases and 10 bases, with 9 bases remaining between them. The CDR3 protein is CASSREGIQYF. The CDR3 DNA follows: TGCGCCAGCAGCAGAGAAGGGATTCAGTACTTC.

The CDR3 bases are TGTGCCAGCAGCTTGGAGCTAAATCAGCCCCAGCATTTT. Amino acids: CASSLELNQPQHF. J is TRBJ1-5 and V is TRBV5-6; no definite D call. The germline V gene encodes CDR1 SGHDT and CDR2 YYEEEE. V lost 0 bases, J lost 4 bases, and 5 bases lay in between. This CDR3 has 13 amino acids.